A single sample is the source of the 15 T cell receptor beta chains below, sequenced in a study of molecular identifiers for immune sequencing clone quantification. A single record per CDR3 protein comes from TCRdb applying MiXCR to the PCR reads. The sample has 490,000 or so distinct CDR3 sequences; about a fifth are singletons. Sequencing input: naive CD8+ T cells from blood, with Jurkat cell RNA spiked in. Subset denoted: FACS-sorted CD8+CD4-CCR7+CD45RA+ naive T cells. Source of these receptors: a human donor in good health. Some libraries in this study had Jurkat cell RNA spiked in.

The sample holds many counts of this clonotype. The chain employs TRBV6-2 or TRBV6-3 and TRBJ1-5, with a weak D call TRBD1 (6 bases). V was trimmed by 6 bases and J by 4 bases, leaving 16 bases between them. The CDR3 covers 15 residues. CDR1 is MNHEY and CDR2 is SVGEGT in the germline V gene. Here the CDR3 DNA reads TGTGCCAGCAGCTGGGGACATCTTGGTAATCAGCCCCAGCATTTT. Translating it yields CASSWGHLGNQPQHF.

This clonotype appeared many times. The rearrangement uses TRBV4-3 and TRBJ2-1; 9 nucleotides align to TRBD1. CDR3 length: 15 residues. V gave up 4 bases and J gave up 6 bases; unmatched junction bases: 7. Germline loops: CDR1 LGHNA, CDR2 YSLEER. The CDR3: CASSLRRQGGNEQFF. CDR3 in DNA: TGCGCCAGCAGCCTGCGCCGACAGGGGGGCAATGAGCAGTTCTTC.

V usage is TRBV30 and J usage is TRBJ1-1; a weak D match, TRBD1 (5 bases). CDR3 size: 13 residues. CDR1 GTSNPN and CDR2 SVGIG come from the germline V gene (reference sequence). The ends were cut back, 2 bases at V and 5 bases at J, with 12 bases in the middle. The CDR3 reads CAWSLGGNTEAFF. The CDR3 nucleotides are TGTGCCTGGAGTCTGGGGGGGAATACTGAAGCTTTCTTT.

This clonotype has just a few counts. This chain uses TRBV3-1 with TRBJ2-7; 7 positions agree with TRBD1. The length of the CDR3 is 15 residues. Per germline, CDR1 LGHDT and CDR2 YNNKEL (reference sequence). The V gene end was trimmed by 4 bases and the J gene end by 4 bases; junction bases not matched to a gene: 10. The CDR3, as DNA: TGTGCCAGCAGCCTCCCCTCGACAGGGCAATACGAGCAGTACTTC. Protein: CASSLPSTGQYEQYF.

In this sample, this clonotype turned up many times. This rearrangement joins TRBV2 to TRBJ2-7; D remains unclear. Per the germline V gene, CDR1 is SNHLY and CDR2 is FYNNEI. Trimming removed 3 bases from V and 9 bases from J, with 12 bases in between. This CDR3 is built from 12 residues. This chain's CDR3 is CASSDGVLGQYF. CDR3 DNA: TGTGCCAGCAGTGATGGGGTTTTGGGGCAGTACTTC.

This clonotype was seen repeatedly, ten times or more. This chain connects TRBV30 to TRBJ2-3, with D perhaps TRBD1 or TRBD2 (5 bases each). Germline CDR1 GTSNPN, CDR2 SVGIG (reference sequence). The CDR3 runs to 14 residues. Trimming removed 5 bases at V and 3 bases at J, with 15 bases between. The CDR3 DNA is TGTGCCTGGGGATTAGGGACCACAACAGATACGCAGTATTTT. Translated, it gives CAWGLGTTTDTQYF.

This clonotype was picked up many times. This chain links TRBV27 with TRBJ2-5; D is possibly TRBD1 (7 bases). The CDR3 is 13 residues long. CDR1 and CDR2 from the germline V gene are MNHEY and SMNVEV (reference sequence). The V and J ends lost 6 bases and 6 bases respectively, with 14 bases between them. The CDR3 bases are TGTGCCAGCAGAGCAGGGGGGTGGAAGACCCAGTACTTC. Amino acid sequence: CASRAGGWKTQYF.

This chain uses TRBV20-1 with TRBJ2-3; TRBD2 agrees at 12 bases. J gave up 5 bases and V 3 bases, and 12 bases lay outside the gene matches. This CDR3 is 17 amino acids long. CDR1 and CDR2 (germline): DFQATT, SNEGSKA (reference sequence). DNA of the CDR3: TGCAGTGCTAGCTTGCTAGCGGGGGGGGGGCATGAAGATACGCAGTATTTT. As protein: CSASLLAGGGHEDTQYF.

The rearrangement joins TRBV6-6 to TRBJ1-3; D is possibly TRBD1 (5 bases). V dropped 2 bases and J dropped 2 bases, with 13 bases sitting between them. The CDR3 runs to 16 residues. CDR1 is MNHNY and CDR2 is SVGAGI in the germline V gene (reference sequence). The CDR3 nucleotides are TGTGCCAGCAGTTACCTATTGTCAGGGACTGGAAACACCATATATTTT. Amino acids: CASSYLLSGTGNTIYF.

This clonotype was seen a few times. V usage is TRBV29-1 and J usage is TRBJ2-7; 9 nucleotides agree with TRBD1. The V gene end was trimmed by 7 bases and the J gene end by 6 bases; junction bases not matched to a gene: 13. The CDR3 spans 14 residues. CDR1 is SQVTM and CDR2 is ANQGSEA in the germline V gene. CDR3 DNA sequence: TGCAGCGCCGCCGGGACAGGGTTGGGGGGCGAGCAGTACTTC. Protein: CSAAGTGLGGEQYF.

The sample holds many counts of this clonotype. V and J are TRBV5-1 and TRBJ2-7, with 8 bases identical to TRBD1. This CDR3 comprises 16 residues. With 4 bases clipped from V and 2 bases from J, the junction kept 11 bases outside the gene matches. Per germline, CDR1 SGHRS and CDR2 YFSETQ. In DNA form, the CDR3 reads TGCGCCAGCAGCCCGGAACCGGGACAGGAGACCTACGAGCAGTACTTC. Translated: CASSPEPGQETYEQYF.

The table lists this clonotype with many counts. The chain joins TRBV13 to TRBJ2-3, with D tentatively TRBD2 (7 bases). CDR1 and CDR2 (germline): PRHDT, FYEKMQ (reference sequence). This CDR3 has 15 residues. V lost 3 bases and J 3 bases, leaving 13 bases between the germline ends. CDR3 coding DNA: TGTGCCAGCAGCTTCCGGGGGGCGGTAACAGATACGCAGTATTTT. Protein sequence: CASSFRGAVTDTQYF. Based on the CDR3 plus reference TRBV13 and TRBJ2-3, the full variable domain is AAGVIQSPRHLIKEKRETATLKCYPIPRHDTVYWYQQGPGQDPQFLISFYEKMQSDKGSIPDRFSAQQFSDYHSELNMSSLELGDSALYFCASSFRGAVTDTQYFGPGTRLTVL.

This clonotype was counted at least ten times. The rearrangement links TRBV28 to TRBJ2-1, with 10 bases identical to TRBD2. The CDR3 consists of 16 residues. Per the germline V gene, CDR1 is MDHEN and CDR2 is SYDVKM. V lost 4 bases, J lost 1 base, and 4 bases stayed unmatched. As DNA, the CDR3 is TGTGCCAGCAGTTCCTCTAGCGGGAGTTCCTACAATGAGCAGTTCTTC. Protein sequence: CASSSSSGSSYNEQFF. The full variable domain, with the rest looked up from reference TRBV28 and TRBJ2-1, is DVKVTQSSRYLVKRTGEKVFLECVQDMDHENMFWYRQDPGLGLRLIYFSYDVKMKEKGDIPEGYSVSREKKERFSLILESASTNQTSMYLCASSSSSGSSYNEQFFGPGTRLTVL.

With regard to this clonotype: A much bigger clone sits one base away, suggesting this may be a read error. The CDR3 reads CASSPGRYTDTQYF. The CDR3 coding sequence is TGTGCCAGCAGTCCGGGACGGTACACAGATACGCAGTATTTT. The chain recombines TRBV28 with TRBJ2-3; D tentatively fits TRBD1 or TRBD2 (5 bases each). This CDR3 contains 14 residues. CDR1 and CDR2 from the germline V gene are MDHEN and SYDVKM. The germline V and J ends were trimmed by 5 bases and 2 bases, with 11 bases remaining between them.

This clonotype appeared many times. The chain employs TRBV6-2 or TRBV6-3 and TRBJ1-5; D unclear. From germline, CDR1 is MNHEY and CDR2 SVGEGT. CDR3 size: 13 residues. V lost 2 bases, J lost 1 base, and 3 bases lay in between. The CDR3 sequence is CASSYGSNQPQHF. The CDR3 region has the DNA TGTGCCAGCAGTTACGGGAGCAATCAGCCCCAGCATTTT.